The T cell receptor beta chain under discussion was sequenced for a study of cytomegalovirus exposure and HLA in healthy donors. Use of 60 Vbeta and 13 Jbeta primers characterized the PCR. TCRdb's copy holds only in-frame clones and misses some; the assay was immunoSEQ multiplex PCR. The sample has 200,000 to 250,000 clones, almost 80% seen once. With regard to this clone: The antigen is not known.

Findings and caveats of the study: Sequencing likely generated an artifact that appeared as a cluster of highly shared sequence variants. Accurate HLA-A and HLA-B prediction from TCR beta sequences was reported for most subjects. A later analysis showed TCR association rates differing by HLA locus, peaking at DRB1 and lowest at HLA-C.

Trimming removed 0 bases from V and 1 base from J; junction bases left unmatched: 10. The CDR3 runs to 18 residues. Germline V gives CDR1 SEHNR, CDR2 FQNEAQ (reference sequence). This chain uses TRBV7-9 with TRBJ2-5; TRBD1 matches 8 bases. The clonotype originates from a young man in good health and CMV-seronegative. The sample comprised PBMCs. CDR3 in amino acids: CASSLALGTGGTQETQYF. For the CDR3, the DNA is TGTGCCAGCAGCTTAGCGCTTGGGACAGGAGGTACCCAAGAGACCCAGTACTTC.